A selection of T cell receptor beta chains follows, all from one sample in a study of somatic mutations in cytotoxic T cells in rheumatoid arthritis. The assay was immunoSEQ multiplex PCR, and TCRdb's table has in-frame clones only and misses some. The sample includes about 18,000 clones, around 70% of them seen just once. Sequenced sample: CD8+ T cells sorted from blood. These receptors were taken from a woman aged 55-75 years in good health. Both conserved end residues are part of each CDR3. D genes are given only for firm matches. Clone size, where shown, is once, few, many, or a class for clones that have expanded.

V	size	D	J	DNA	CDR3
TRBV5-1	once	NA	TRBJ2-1	TGCGCCAGCAGCTTGGTAACCAATGAGCAGTTCTTC	CASSLVTNEQFF
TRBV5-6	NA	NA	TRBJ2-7	TGTGCCAGCAGCTTCCGACAGTACTCCTACGAGCAGTACTTC	CASSFRQYSYEQYF
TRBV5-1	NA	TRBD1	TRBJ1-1	TGCGCCAGCAGCTTGGGATGGGACAGGGAGAACACTGAAGCTTTCTTT	CASSLGWDRENTEAFF
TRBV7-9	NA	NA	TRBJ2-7	TGTGCCAGCACGGGAAGTTTAACCTACGAGCAGTACTTC	CASTGSLTYEQYF
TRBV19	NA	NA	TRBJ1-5	TGTGCCAGTAGTACTAAGACTCGAAGGGGCAATCAGCCCCAGCATTTT	CASSTKTRRGNQPQHF
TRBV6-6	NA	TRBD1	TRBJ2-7	TGTGCCAGCAGTACGACGGGACAGGGCTTCTACGAGCAGTACTTC	CASSTTGQGFYEQYF
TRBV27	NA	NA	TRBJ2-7	TGTGCCAGCAGCTGGGGTTCCGGGGAAATCTACGAGCAGTACTTC	CASSWGSGEIYEQYF
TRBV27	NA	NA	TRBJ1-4	TGTGCCAGCAGTTTAGGGGCCATCCCAACTAATGAAAAACTGTTTTTT	CASSLGAIPTNEKLFF
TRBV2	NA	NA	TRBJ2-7	TGTGCCAGCAGTGACGCCGGGGCGTTAGTTGGCGATCACGAGCAGTACTTC	CASSDAGALVGDHEQYF
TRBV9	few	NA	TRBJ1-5	TGTGCCAGCAGCTGGGGGGATAGCAATCAGCCCCAGCATTTT	CASSWGDSNQPQHF
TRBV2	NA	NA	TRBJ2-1	TGTGCCAGCAGTGATCCGAATGCCCCCTACAATGAGCAGTTCTTC	CASSDPNAPYNEQFF
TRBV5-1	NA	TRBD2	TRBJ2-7	TGCGCCAGCAGCTGGGACCAAACTAGCGGGGGGAACGAGCAGTACTTC	CASSWDQTSGGNEQYF
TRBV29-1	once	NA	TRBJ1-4	TGCAGCGTAACATGGGGGAATGAAAAACTGTTTTTT	CSVTWGNEKLFF
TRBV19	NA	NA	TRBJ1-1	TGTGCCAGTAGCCTACTAGGTCCCACTGAAGCTTTCTTT	CASSLLGPTEAFF
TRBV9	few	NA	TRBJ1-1	TGTGCCAGCAGGGGGAGAGACGGCAACACTGAAGCTTTCTTT	CASRGRDGNTEAFF
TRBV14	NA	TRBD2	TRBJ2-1	TGTGCCAGCTCGGGACTAGAGGTGTACAATGAGCAGTTCTTC	CASSGLEVYNEQFF
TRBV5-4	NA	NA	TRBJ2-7	TGTGCCAGCAGCTTGCGCCAGGGAAGGGGATACGAGCAGTACTTC	CASSLRQGRGYEQYF
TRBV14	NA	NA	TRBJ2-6	TGTGCCAGCAGCCAAGATCGCCTATTCACTGGGGCCAACGTCCTGACTTTC	CASSQDRLFTGANVLTF
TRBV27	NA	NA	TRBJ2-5	TGTGCCAGCAGTTTATTGCGGGCAGGGAGAGAGACCCAGTACTTC	CASSLLRAGRETQYF
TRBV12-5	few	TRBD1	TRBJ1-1	TGTGCTAGTGGTTTGGTCAGGGGGACACTTGACATGAACACTGAAGCTTTCTTT	CASGLVRGTLDMNTEAFF
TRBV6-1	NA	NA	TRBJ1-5	TGTGCCAGCAGTGAAGAGGGGAGTCGAAATCAGCCCCAGCATTTT	CASSEEGSRNQPQHF
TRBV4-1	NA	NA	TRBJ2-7	TGCGCCAGCAGCCAAGGGGCAGGATCGCACGAGCAGTACTTC	CASSQGAGSHEQYF
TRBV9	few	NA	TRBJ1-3	TGTGCCAGCAGCACCCGGACCGCCCCAAACACCATATATTTT	CASSTRTAPNTIYF